These T cell receptor beta chains were read from a single sample in a study of blood T cell repertoires in COVID-19. The repertoire was sequenced with immunoSEQ multiplex PCR; TCRdb's copy has only in-frame clones and lacks some. Seen here are about 190,000 clones, under 80% observed once, and the top ten hold around 12%. The sample comprised peripheral blood. All receptors derive from a woman aged 50 to 60 with acute or convalescent COVID-19. Each CDR3 is given with its conserved first and last residue. A row's size may be missing; if present it is once, few, many or a size class.

TRBV18,16,TRBJ2-7,-,CASSPISDYLSYEQYF
TRBV5-6,15,TRBJ1-4,-,CASSLADRGNEKLFF
TRBV11-3,16,TRBJ2-2,-,CASSLRQGSGTGELFF
TRBV28,15,TRBJ1-4,-,CASSLMGQGNEKLFF
TRBV30,11,TRBJ2-7,-,CAWSDKNEQYF
TRBV6-5,12,TRBJ1-1,few,CASRIQGAEAFF
TRBV9,15,TRBJ1-4,-,CASSVGEGVSEKLFF
TRBV7-2,15,TRBJ2-3,-,CASSPDYPSTDTQYF
TRBV19,15,TRBJ2-7,-,CASSYVIGQPNEQYF
TRBV7-9,16,TRBJ2-2,-,CASSQRGSGSPGELFF
TRBV30,13,TRBJ1-1,once,CAWSVSVNTEAFF
TRBV30,13,TRBJ1-1,-,CAWRGGANTEAFF
TRBV2,11,TRBJ2-7,-,CASRRAGEQYF
TRBV10-3,13,TRBJ1-2,-,CAIRQALGFGYTF
TRBV4-1,15,TRBJ1-5,-,CASSQGPTENQPQHF
TRBV29-1,15,TRBJ1-4,-,CSVVGQTATNEKLFF
TRBV3-1/TRBV3-2,16,TRBJ2-7,-,CASSFFSGGEAYEQYF
TRBV5-4,14,TRBJ1-2,-,CASSHPGQNYGYTF
TRBV14,13,TRBJ1-6,-,CASSRGGYSPLHF
TRBV27,15,TRBJ1-6,-,CASRPRGLVGSPLHF
TRBV9,16,TRBJ2-7,-,CASSRKLAGELYEQYF
TRBV9,16,TRBJ2-1,-,CASSVAANPTGSEQFF
TRBV11-2,17,TRBJ2-2,-,CASSLGPGQGTTGELFF
TRBV9,18,TRBJ2-3,-,CASSFGTSGGSSTDTQYF
TRBV6-2/TRBV6-3,15,TRBJ1-1,-,CASSYSSRGRAEAFF
TRBV9,16,TRBJ2-6,-,CASSVAGTSGANVLTF
TRBV6-1,16,TRBJ2-5,once,CASSVTPWGGGETQYF
TRBV10-3,13,TRBJ1-1,once,CAISAGERTEAFF
TRBV5-5,15,TRBJ1-5,-,CASSLGAGTNQPQHF
TRBV7-2,14,TRBJ1-2,-,CASSSGGRYRGYTF
TRBV11-3,14,TRBJ2-1,-,CASSFNQDYNEQFF
TRBV27,14,TRBJ2-1,-,CASSLQGSYNEQFF
TRBV6-6,14,TRBJ1-5,-,CASSSTGKDQPQHF
TRBV2,13,TRBJ2-1,few,CASSELTGGLQFF
TRBV5-1,16,TRBJ2-1,-,CASSLRTRGTYNEQFF
TRBV6-5,14,TRBJ2-7,-,CASSYSGTYYEQYF
TRBV25-1,14,TRBJ1-6,-,CASSAATGVSPLHF
TRBV3-1/TRBV3-2,13,TRBJ2-7,-,CASSKGQDYEQYF
TRBV5-6,16,TRBJ2-1,-,CASSFPREGPYDEQFF
TRBV19,16,TRBJ2-2,once,CASSSRSGANTGELFF
TRBV12-3/TRBV12-4,13,TRBJ1-2,-,CASSLAGPQRYTF
TRBV7-2,16,TRBJ2-3,once,CASSSNLAGGSDTQYF
TRBV7-6,15,TRBJ1-1,-,CASTEGQAMNTEAFF
TRBV7-2,16,TRBJ2-1,-,CASSFWTSGRRGEQFF
TRBV9,14,TRBJ2-1,-,CASSVGDRLNEQFF
TRBV11-2,15,TRBJ2-3,-,CASSFQAGGTDTQYF
TRBV7-8,16,TRBJ2-5,-,CASSLRGLAVQETQYF
TRBV12-3/TRBV12-4,13,TRBJ2-4,-,CASSFGQRNIQYF
TRBV19,12,TRBJ1-5,once,CASMRGNQPQHF
TRBV11-2,14,TRBJ2-3,-,CASSSRTSADTQYF
TRBV5-1,16,TRBJ2-1,-,CASFPVPSGSGNEQFF
TRBV10-2,13,TRBJ2-7,few,CASRGTGVGEQYF
TRBV5-4,16,TRBJ1-6,-,CASSLGDTGMNSPLHF